The 10 T cell receptor beta chains presented below share a single source sample, sequenced in a study of CD8+ T cells in alopecia areata. It was cDNA, reverse transcribed from extracted RNA, that served as the sequencing template. The assay was immunoSEQ multiplex PCR, and TCRdb's table has in-frame clones only and misses some. The repertoire holds 100,000 to 150,000 clones, 61% seen once, with 5.7% in the top ten. Regarding treatment: oral pan-JAK inhibitor, 5-10 mg twice daily. Sample: CD4+ T cells sorted from blood, taken at week 4, from a patient treated with tofacitinib. These receptors all come from a human donor with alopecia areata.

The chain couples TRBV5-1 to TRBJ1-1; D is perhaps TRBD1 (5 bases). The germline gives CDR1 SGHRS, CDR2 YFSETQ. The CDR3 is made up of 14 amino acids. Trimming removed 4 bases at V and 5 bases at J, with 15 bases between. This CDR3 is CASSATAGETEAFF. The CDR3 bases are TGCGCCAGCAGCGCGACGGCGGGGGAGACTGAAGCTTTCTTT.

The CDR3 DNA reads as TGTGCCTGGAGTGAAGTGGACTTCTACGAGCAGTACTTC. Amino acid sequence: CAWSEVDFYEQYF. The rearrangement uses TRBV30 and TRBJ2-7; TRBD2 might be the D (5 bases). The CDR3 sequence is 13 residues long. Trimming removed 1 base at V and 3 bases at J, with 10 bases between. Germline V gene data show CDR1 as GTSNPN and CDR2 as SVGIG (reference sequence).

In its sample, this clone was seen a few times. The rearrangement links TRBV7-3 to TRBJ2-1; 7 positions match TRBD2. CDR3 size: 15 residues. V shed 4 bases, J shed 6 bases, and the junction held 9 bases outside the gene matches. The germline CDR1 and CDR2 sequences are SGHTA and FQGTGA. The CDR3 DNA reads as TGTGCCAGCAGCTCCATCGGACTAGGCCGCAATGAGCAGTTCTTC. Translated, it gives CASSSIGLGRNEQFF.

This rearrangement joins TRBV25-1 to TRBJ1-6; TRBD1 matches 9 bases. CDR3 size: 16 residues. The J segment lost 6 bases and the V segment lost 4 bases, leaving 7 bases of the junction unmatched. Germline V CDR1 and CDR2: MGHDK, SYGVNS. CDR3 in amino acids: CASSVQGAPSNSPLHF. The CDR3 nucleotides read TGTGCCAGCAGTGTACAGGGGGCACCTTCTAATTCACCCCTCCACTTT.

CDR3 in amino acids: CASTLEGAGSGNEQFF. The CDR3 DNA reads TGCGCCAGCACCCTGGAGGGGGCGGGGAGTGGTAATGAGCAGTTCTTC. The gene calls are TRBV5-1 and TRBJ2-1, with a weak D call TRBD1 (7 bases). Germline loops: CDR1 SGHRS, CDR2 YFSETQ. Deletions cut 6 bases from V and 7 bases from J, with 23 bases between. The CDR3 length is 16 residues.

A few counts support this clone. The chain has TRBV28 and TRBJ2-5; 10 bases fit TRBD1. V lost 7 bases and J lost 4; bases outside the gene matches: 9. Germline assignment: CDR1 MDHEN and CDR2 SYDVKM. This CDR3 has 15 residues. DNA of the CDR3: TGTGCCAGCAACGACGGGGGACAGGGGAGAGAGACCCAGTACTTC. It yields the protein CASNDGGQGRETQYF.

This rearrangement joins TRBV11-3 to TRBJ2-3, with D possibly being TRBD1 (5 bases). The ends were cut back, 2 bases at V and 6 bases at J, with 9 bases in the middle. The CDR3 is 13 amino acids. Germline values: CDR1 SGHNT, CDR2 YENEEA. CDR3 protein: CASSLQGQDTQYF. The DNA for the CDR3 is TGTGCCAGCAGCTTACAGGGCCAGGATACGCAGTATTTT.

This clone was seen a handful of times. This rearrangement joins TRBV5-1 to TRBJ1-1, with TRBD1 matching 7 bases. CDR3 length: 17 amino acids. Trimming cost V 0 bases and J 0 bases; bases outside gene matches: 8. Germline V gene data show CDR1 as SGHRS and CDR2 as YFSETQ. Here the CDR3 DNA reads TGCGCCAGCAGCTTGGCCTACAGGGGAACCATGAACACTGAAGCTTTCTTT. Translating it yields CASSLAYRGTMNTEAFF.

The chain employs TRBV5-6 and TRBJ2-3; D perhaps matches TRBD2 (5 bases). The CDR3 length is 16 residues. The V end lost 4 bases, the J end lost 0 bases, and 15 bases lay between the germline ends. The germline CDR1 and CDR2 sequences are SGHDT and YYEEEE. CDR3 bases: TGTGCCAGCAGCACCGAGGGCGGGCGAAGCACAGATACGCAGTATTTT. It encodes CASSTEGGRSTDTQYF.

The chain employs TRBV6-5 and TRBJ1-2; D gene unclear. The germline V gene encodes CDR1 MNHEY and CDR2 SVGAGI. V was trimmed by 5 bases and J by 8 bases, leaving 15 bases between them. CDR3 length equals 13 residues. The CDR3 DNA is TGTGCCAGCAGTCAAATGAATCCCGCGGGCTACACCTTC. Amino acid sequence: CASSQMNPAGYTF.